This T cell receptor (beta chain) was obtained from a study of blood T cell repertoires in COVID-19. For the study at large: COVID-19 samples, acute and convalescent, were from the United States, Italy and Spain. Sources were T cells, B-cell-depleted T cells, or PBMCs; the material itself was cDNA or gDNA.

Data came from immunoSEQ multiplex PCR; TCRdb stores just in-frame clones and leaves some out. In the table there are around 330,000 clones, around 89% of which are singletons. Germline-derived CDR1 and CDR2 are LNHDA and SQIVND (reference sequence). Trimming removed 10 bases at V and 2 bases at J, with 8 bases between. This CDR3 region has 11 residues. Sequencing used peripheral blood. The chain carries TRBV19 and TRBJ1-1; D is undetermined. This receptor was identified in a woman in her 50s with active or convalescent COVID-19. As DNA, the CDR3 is TGTGCCACTCGGGGTAACACTGAAGCTTTCTTT. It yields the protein CATRGNTEAFF.